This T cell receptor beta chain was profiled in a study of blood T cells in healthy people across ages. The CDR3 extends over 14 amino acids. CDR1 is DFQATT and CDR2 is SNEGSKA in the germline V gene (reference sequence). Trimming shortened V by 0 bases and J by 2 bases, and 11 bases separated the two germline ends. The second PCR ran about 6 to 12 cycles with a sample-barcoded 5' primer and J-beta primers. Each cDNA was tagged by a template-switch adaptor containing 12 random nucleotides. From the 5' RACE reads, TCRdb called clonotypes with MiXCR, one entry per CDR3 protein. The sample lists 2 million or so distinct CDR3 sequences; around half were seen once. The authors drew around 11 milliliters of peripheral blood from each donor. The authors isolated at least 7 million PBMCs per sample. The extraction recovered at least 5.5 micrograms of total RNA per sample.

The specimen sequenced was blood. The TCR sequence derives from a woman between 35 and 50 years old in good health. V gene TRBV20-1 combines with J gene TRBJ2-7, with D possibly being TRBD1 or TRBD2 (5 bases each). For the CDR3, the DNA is TGCAGTGCTAGAGATCAGAGGGGAACCTACGAGCAGTACTTC. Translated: CSARDQRGTYEQYF.